This T cell receptor beta chain comes out of a study of blood T cell repertoires in COVID-19. Overall study context: COVID-19 samples from acute and convalescent phases originated in the United States, Italy and Spain.

The repertoire was sequenced with immunoSEQ multiplex PCR; TCRdb's copy has only in-frame clones and lacks some. Of 250,000 or so clones detected, around 82% appear once; the ten largest clones hold 3.4%. The receptor comes from a man aged 45 to 65 who had recovered from COVID-19. The sample comprised PBMCs or T cells enriched from blood (not recorded which).

The CDR3 here is CASSLHGGNTEAFF. As DNA, the CDR3 is TGTGCCAGCAGCTTGCATGGGGGCAACACTGAAGCTTTCTTT. The rearrangement links TRBV5-6 to TRBJ1-1; a weak D match, TRBD1 (6 bases). The CDR3 is 14 residues long. The V gene lost 1 base and the J gene lost 2 bases, with 9 bases spanning the gap. Germline loops: CDR1 SGHDT, CDR2 YYEEEE.